This TCR beta chain was identified during a study of T cell responses to AZD1222 COVID-19 vaccine (dated by TCRdb to the early 2020s). Background for the entire study: TCR sequencing covered about 230 trial participants: 200 to 220 given two doses of AZD1222 and 26 given two doses of MenACWY control vaccine. Trial participants were enrolled by age into subgroups of 18-55, 56-69 and 70-plus years, and about 150, 27 and 61 TCR-sequenced participants, respectively, were included in these subgroups. The paper as a whole reports these results and caveats: Reportedly, almost half of the unique spike-specific TCRs recognized epitopes lying outside the regions that are mutated in the B.1.351 and B.1.1.7 variants. Conclusions about previously exposed vaccinees are limited because only six or seven AZD1222 recipients were SARS-CoV-2 seropositive at baseline. Most participants were white British and females outnumbered males, and the authors suggested that clonal diversity may have been underestimated. Because no day 14 peak-response samples were available, the repertoires could be characterized only after the peak T cell response. The vaccine-associated CD4 TCRs covered the entire spike protein, and the dominant responses fell in regions 160-218 and 743-854. In the small 56-69-year group, the increase in depth fell short of significance, most likely because of low power. After two AZD1222 doses, spike-specific TCR breadth and depth were significantly higher than at day 0 and than in MenACWY recipients.

Turning to this clone: There is no known antigen for this receptor. Per-base qualities were not stored, and no clone one base away is much larger.

The CDR3 regions of human TCRbeta chains were analyzed by immunosequencing. In the source study's methods: TCRs in the repertoires were matched against a reference library of SARS-CoV-2-specific TCRs that had been generated with the MIRA antigen-specificity platform. Breadth was defined as the fraction of unique TCRs that were SARS-CoV-2-associated. Depth was defined as the fraction of total T cells that were SARS-CoV-2-associated. Using the MIRA data, each spike-specific TCR was mapped to the spike region that the TCR reacts to and placed in a CD4 or CD8 class. Log10-transformed breadth and depth values were compared by one-way ANOVA with Sidak's multiple comparisons tests. Imported from immuneACCESS, the table was reduced by TCRdb to in-frame sequences with V and J called. These copies leave out some clones; in studies compared against another copy, an unresolved V gene accounts for under half, and the cause of the remainder is not known. V, J and clone size were drawn from that table, and D and trimming were deduced from the DNA. This sample holds roughly 120,000 clones; roughly 87% were observed only once. The ten largest clones take up approximately 2.5% of the sample.

According to the study, the label for this sample's time point signals: about 28 days (+/-7) after the second vaccine dose. AZD1222 recipients given second doses at about 4 weeks or at about 12 weeks were pooled, since spike-specific TCR depth and breadth were not found to differ between the two schedules. Samples from vaccinated people were obtained from the UK trials COV001 and COV002, which included a single-blind randomized controlled phase 2/3 trial of AZD1222 (ChAdOx1 nCoV-19) in healthy adults. For TCRbeta chain sequencing, PBMC samples were collected from trial participants at day 0 and at day 28 after the second dose. This specimen consisted of peripheral blood, obtained 28 days after the second AZD1222 dose. The receptor was isolated from an adult who received the AZD1222 COVID-19 vaccine.

The nucleotides read TGTGCCAGCAGTCGGGACAGGGGAACTGAAGCTTTCTTT. It specifies CASSRDRGTEAFF. Recombination joined TRBV6-2 or TRBV6-3 with TRBJ1-1; 10 middle bases align to TRBD1. Germline trimming amounts to 5 bases on V and 5 bases on J, with 2 as the count of junction bases outside the gene matches. CDR3 length: 13 amino acids, cysteine to phenylalanine. The sequence is cut down to CDR3 DNA, 39 bases in frame from base 1. As encoded in the germline V gene, CDR1 is MNHEY while CDR2 is SVGEGT.